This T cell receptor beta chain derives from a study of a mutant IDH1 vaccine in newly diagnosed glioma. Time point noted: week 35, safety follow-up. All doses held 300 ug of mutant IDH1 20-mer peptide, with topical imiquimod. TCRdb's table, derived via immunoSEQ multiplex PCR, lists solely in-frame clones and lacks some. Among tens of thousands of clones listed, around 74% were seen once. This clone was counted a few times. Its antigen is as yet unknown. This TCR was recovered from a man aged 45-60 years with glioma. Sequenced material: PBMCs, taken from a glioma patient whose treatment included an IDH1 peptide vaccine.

The CDR3 here is CASSQGDQPQHF. The CDR3 region has the DNA TGTGCTAGTTCGCAGGGGGATCAGCCCCAGCATTTT. The chain is built from TRBV12-5 and TRBJ1-5, with 7 nucleotides matching TRBD1. The CDR3 has 12 amino acids. Germline V gene sequence: CDR1 LGHNT, CDR2 FRNRAP. Unmatched junction bases numbered 3, after V lost 8 bases and J lost 5 bases.